A selection of T cell receptor beta chains follows, all from one sample in a study of STAT5B mutations in CD4+ large granular lymphocyte leukemia. Using immunoSEQ multiplex PCR, the repertoire was profiled, and TCRdb retains in-frame clones only, with some absent. There are 20,000 to 25,000 clones in the sample; 82% occur only once, and roughly 9% lies in the top ten. Source material: CD4+ T cells from blood buffy coats. These receptors all stem from a human donor in good health. Both conserved end residues are part of each CDR3. Fields, in order: clone size, V gene, D gene, J gene, CDR3 DNA, CDR3 protein. D genes are given only for firm matches. Not every row has a clone size; where given, it reads once, few, many or a size class.

>.|TRBV14|.|TRBJ2-3
TGTGCCAGCAGCCAAGTTGGCACGTGGCAGTATTTT
CASSQVGTWQYF
>.|TRBV7-2|.|TRBJ1-1
TGTGCCAGCAGCCAAGGGGTCGGGGAGGCTTTCTTT
CASSQGVGEAFF
>.|TRBV27|TRBD1|TRBJ2-7
TGTGCCAGCAGTCCCCGCAACCCCGGGACAGGGGGAGACGAGCAGTACTTC
CASSPRNPGTGGDEQYF
>.|TRBV18|.|TRBJ1-4
TGTGCCAGCTCACCACAGGGTGCGGGAGCTAATGAAAAACTGTTTTTT
CASSPQGAGANEKLFF
>.|TRBV11-3|TRBD1|TRBJ2-1
TGTGCCAGCAGCTGGGACAGAAACAATGAGCAGTTCTTC
CASSWDRNNEQFF
>.|TRBV28|TRBD1|TRBJ1-2
TGTGCCAGCAGTTTATCCCCAGGGGGTGGCTACACCTTC
CASSLSPGGGYTF
>once|TRBV7-2|.|TRBJ1-5
TGTGCCAGCAGCTTGGGGGGAGGCACTCAGCCCCAGCATTTT
CASSLGGGTQPQHF
>.|TRBV18|.|TRBJ1-1
TGTGCCAGCTCACCCGACAGATACACTGAAGCTTTCTTT
CASSPDRYTEAFF
>few|TRBV5-1|.|TRBJ1-6
TGCGCCAGCAGCTTGTCACAGGCTCCTACTTCACCCCTCCACTTT
CASSLSQAPTSPLHF
>.|TRBV11-2|.|TRBJ2-5
TGTGCCAGCAGCTCCCGCCCCCGGGAGTGGGGGTACCAAGAGACCCAGTACTTC
CASSSRPREWGYQETQYF
>.|TRBV5-1|.|TRBJ1-5
TGCGCCAGCAGCTTGGAGGGGGGTAGCAATCAGCCCCAGCATTTT
CASSLEGGSNQPQHF
>.|TRBV28|TRBD2|TRBJ2-7
TGTGCCAGCAGTTTTACTAGCGGGAGCGGCGAGCAGTACTTC
CASSFTSGSGEQYF
>.|TRBV28|.|TRBJ1-5
TGTGCCAGCAGTTTGGGCAAGCTTCGGGGGGCGGGTAATCAGCCCCAGCATTTT
CASSLGKLRGAGNQPQHF
>few|TRBV6-5|.|TRBJ1-4
TGTGCCAGCAGTCGTTTGGGGGAAAAACTGTTTTTT
CASSRLGEKLFF
>.|TRBV30|.|TRBJ2-2
TGTGCCTGGAGTGTAATAACGGATGGCGGGGAGCTGTTTTTT
CAWSVITDGGELFF
>few|TRBV4-2|.|TRBJ2-2
TGTGCCAGCAGCCAAGTAAGCGCCGGGGAGCTGTTTTTT
CASSQVSAGELFF
>.|TRBV5-4|.|TRBJ2-7
TGTGCCAGCAGCTTGGGTTCGAGCTCCTACGAGCAGTACTTC
CASSLGSSSYEQYF
>.|TRBV11-2|TRBD1|TRBJ2-6
TGTGCCAGCACCCCTCGGCGGGACAGGGGGCTAACTGGGGCCAACGTCCTGACTTTC
CASTPRRDRGLTGANVLTF
>.|TRBV7-3|.|TRBJ2-1
TGTGCCAGCAGCCTAGACCCGAATCGGAATGAGCAGTTCTTC
CASSLDPNRNEQFF
>.|TRBV29-1|TRBD2|TRBJ2-4
TGCAGCGTTGGGTTAGCGGGGGCTTTCAAAAACATTCAGTACTTC
CSVGLAGAFKNIQYF
>.|TRBV10-1|.|TRBJ2-7
TGCGCCAGCCACATAATAAGACGGATTTACGAGCAGTACTTC
CASHIIRRIYEQYF
>.|TRBV5-6|.|TRBJ2-3
TGTGCCAGCAGCCTGGATCCCATTGGGCAGTATTTT
CASSLDPIGQYF
>.|TRBV5-6|TRBD1|TRBJ2-5
TGTGCCAGCAGCGACAACAGGGGTTTCGGAGAGACCCAGTACTTC
CASSDNRGFGETQYF
>few|TRBV29-1|.|TRBJ1-1
TGCAGCGTTGGCGCCGGCGTGGGCACTGAAGCTTTCTTT
CSVGAGVGTEAFF
>.|TRBV29-1|.|TRBJ1-3
TGCAGCGTTGAAGATCCTCTCGGGGGATCTTCCTCTGGAAACACCATATATTTT
CSVEDPLGGSSSGNTIYF
>.|TRBV19|.|TRBJ2-1
TGTGCCAGTAGTATAGAGACGCGACCAAGTAATGAGCAGTTCTTC
CASSIETRPSNEQFF
>.|TRBV6-1|.|TRBJ1-2
TGTGCCAGCAGTGAGGGTCAGGGCTATGGCTACACCTTC
CASSEGQGYGYTF
>once|TRBV6-1|.|TRBJ1-3
TGTGCCAGCAGTGAAGGAGGGAGCTCCGGAAACACCATATATTTT
CASSEGGSSGNTIYF
>.|TRBV7-6|.|TRBJ1-2
TGTGCCAGCAGCACCTCCGGTGGGAGCTACACCTTC
CASSTSGGSYTF
>.|TRBV6-5|TRBD1|TRBJ2-7
TGTGCCAGCAGTTCCACCGGGACAGGGGAATACGAGCAGTACTTC
CASSSTGTGEYEQYF
>once|TRBV5-5|.|TRBJ2-2
TGTGCCAGCAGCTTGGTAGGGGGGAACACCGGGGAGCTGTTTTTT
CASSLVGGNTGELFF
>.|TRBV6-4|TRBD2|TRBJ2-3
TGTGCCAGCAGTGACGGCGGGAGAAGCACAGATACGCAGTATTTT
CASSDGGRSTDTQYF
>.|TRBV11-2|.|TRBJ2-6
TGTGCCAGCAGCTTTCGGTCCAACGTCCTGACTTTC
CASSFRSNVLTF
>.|TRBV6-1|TRBD2|TRBJ2-7
TGTGCCAGCACCCGAACGGGAGGCGAGCAGTACTTC
CASTRTGGEQYF
>.|TRBV6-5|.|TRBJ1-2
TGTGCCAGCAGTTTTGGGGGGGAGTATGGCTACACCTTC
CASSFGGEYGYTF
>.|TRBV19|.|TRBJ1-6
TGTGCCAGTAGTATCTGGCAGAGCGAAGGTTCACCCCTCCACTTT
CASSIWQSEGSPLHF
>.|TRBV15|TRBD1|TRBJ2-7
TGTGCCACCAGCAGAGATCGGACAGGGGACGAGCAGTACTTC
CATSRDRTGDEQYF
>.|TRBV4-3|TRBD1|TRBJ2-3
TGCGCCAGCAGCCAAGGGACAGGGGCGGCGACAGATACGCAGTATTTT
CASSQGTGAATDTQYF
>.|TRBV29-1|TRBD1|TRBJ1-5
TGCAGCGTACAGGGGGGTATCAATCAGCCCCAGCATTTT
CSVQGGINQPQHF
>once|TRBV30|.|TRBJ1-6
TGTGCCTGGAAGGGATTGTATAATTCACCCCTCCACTTT
CAWKGLYNSPLHF
>.|TRBV18|TRBD2|TRBJ2-6
TGTGCCAGCTCACCTACTAGCGGGATTTCTGGGGCCAACGTCCTGACTTTC
CASSPTSGISGANVLTF
>once|TRBV7-6|.|TRBJ1-6
TGTGCCAGCAGCCTTCGACAGCGGAATTCACCCCTCCACTTT
CASSLRQRNSPLHF
>.|TRBV2|.|TRBJ2-7
TGTGCCAGCAGTGTTAGGAGGGCCGCGGGGAACGAGCAGTACTTC
CASSVRRAAGNEQYF
>.|TRBV9|TRBD1|TRBJ1-1
TGTGCCAGCAGCTCTGGACAGGGCCGGCATGAAGCTTTCTTT
CASSSGQGRHEAFF
>.|TRBV19|TRBD2|TRBJ2-1
TGTGCCAGTAGTATATGGGGTAGCGGGAGTCGGGACAATGAGCAGTTCTTC
CASSIWGSGSRDNEQFF
>.|TRBV11-2|TRBD1|TRBJ2-2
TGTGCCAGCAGCGGCAGGGGGCACGGGGAGCTGTTTTTT
CASSGRGHGELFF
>.|TRBV7-8|TRBD2|TRBJ2-3
TGTGCCAGCAGCTTAGGAGCTAGCGGCAGCACAGATACGCAGTATTTT
CASSLGASGSTDTQYF
>few|TRBV2|.|TRBJ1-2
TGTGCCAGCAATGGAAGGACAGAAGGCTATGGCTACACCTTC
CASNGRTEGYGYTF
>.|TRBV5-6|.|TRBJ2-7
TGTGCCAGCAGCCTGGTGGGGGGTAGCTACGAGCAGTACTTC
CASSLVGGSYEQYF
>once|TRBV10-1|TRBD1|TRBJ2-7
TGCGCCAGCAGTGACGGGACAGCCGCCTACGAGCAGTACTTC
CASSDGTAAYEQYF
>.|TRBV7-6|.|TRBJ2-3
TGTGCCAGCAGCTTGTGGGGGCCAGATACGCAGTATTTT
CASSLWGPDTQYF
>.|TRBV7-6|.|TRBJ1-5
TGTGCCAGCAGCTTACCTGGACAGCCCCAGCATTTT
CASSLPGQPQHF
>once|TRBV9|TRBD1|TRBJ1-1
TGTGCCAGCACTACAACAGGGGGCCCTCGGGAAGCTTTCTTT
CASTTTGGPREAFF
>.|TRBV18|.|TRBJ2-2
TGTGCCAGCTCACCACCGAACCTAAACACCGGGGAGCTGTTTTTT
CASSPPNLNTGELFF
>.|TRBV19|.|TRBJ1-1
TGTGCCAGTAGTATAGCAGCAGCGCCCGGCACTGAAGCTTTCTTT
CASSIAAAPGTEAFF